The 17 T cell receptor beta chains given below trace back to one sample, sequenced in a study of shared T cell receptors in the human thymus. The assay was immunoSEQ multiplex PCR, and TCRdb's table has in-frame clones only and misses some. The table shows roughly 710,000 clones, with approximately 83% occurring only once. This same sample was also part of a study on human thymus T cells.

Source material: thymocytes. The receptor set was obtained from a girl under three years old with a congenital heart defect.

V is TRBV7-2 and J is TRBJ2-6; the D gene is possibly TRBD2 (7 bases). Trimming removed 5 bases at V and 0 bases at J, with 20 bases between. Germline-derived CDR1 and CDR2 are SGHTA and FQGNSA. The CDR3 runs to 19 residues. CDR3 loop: CASSQRLAGANSGANVLTF. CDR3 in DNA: TGTGCCAGCAGCCAACGATTGGCGGGGGCCAACTCTGGGGCCAACGTCCTGACTTTC.

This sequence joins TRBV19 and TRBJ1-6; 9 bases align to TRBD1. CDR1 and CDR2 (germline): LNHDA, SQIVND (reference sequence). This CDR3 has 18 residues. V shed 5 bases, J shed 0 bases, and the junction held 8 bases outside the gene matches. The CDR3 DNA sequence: TGTGCCAGTAGTCGGGACAGGGCACTTCGCTCCTATAATTCACCCCTCCACTTT. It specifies CASSRDRALRSYNSPLHF.

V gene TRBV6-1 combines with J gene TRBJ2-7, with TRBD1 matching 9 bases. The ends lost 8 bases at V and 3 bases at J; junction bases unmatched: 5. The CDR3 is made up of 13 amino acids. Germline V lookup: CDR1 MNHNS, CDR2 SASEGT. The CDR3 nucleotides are TGTGCCAGCGGGGGGACAGGGTTCTACGAGCAGTACTTC. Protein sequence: CASGGTGFYEQYF.

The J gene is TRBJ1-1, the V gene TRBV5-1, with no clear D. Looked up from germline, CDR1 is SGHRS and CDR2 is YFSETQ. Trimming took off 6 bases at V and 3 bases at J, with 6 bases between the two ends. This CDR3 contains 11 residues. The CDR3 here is CASTSYTEAFF. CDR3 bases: TGCGCCAGCACCAGTTACACTGAAGCTTTCTTT.

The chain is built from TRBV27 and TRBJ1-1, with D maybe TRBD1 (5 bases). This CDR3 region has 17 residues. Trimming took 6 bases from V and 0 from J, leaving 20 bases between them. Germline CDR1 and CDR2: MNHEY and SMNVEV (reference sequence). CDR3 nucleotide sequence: TGTGCCAGCAGCCTAGGGGTCCTCGCGGGGATGAACACTGAAGCTTTCTTT. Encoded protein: CASSLGVLAGMNTEAFF.

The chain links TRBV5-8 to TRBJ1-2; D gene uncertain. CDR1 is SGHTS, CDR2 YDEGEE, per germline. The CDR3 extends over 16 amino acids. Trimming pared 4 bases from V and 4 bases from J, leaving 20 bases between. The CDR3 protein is CASSARVAPSGYGYTF. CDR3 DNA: TGTGCCAGCAGCGCGAGGGTAGCACCTTCGGGCTATGGCTACACCTTC.

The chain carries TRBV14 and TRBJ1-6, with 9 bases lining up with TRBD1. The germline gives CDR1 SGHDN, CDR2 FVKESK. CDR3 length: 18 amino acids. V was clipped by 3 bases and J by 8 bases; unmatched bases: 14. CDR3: CASSQTRARDRAYSPLHF. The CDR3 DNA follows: TGTGCCAGCAGCCAGACAAGAGCCCGGGACAGGGCTTATTCACCCCTCCACTTT.

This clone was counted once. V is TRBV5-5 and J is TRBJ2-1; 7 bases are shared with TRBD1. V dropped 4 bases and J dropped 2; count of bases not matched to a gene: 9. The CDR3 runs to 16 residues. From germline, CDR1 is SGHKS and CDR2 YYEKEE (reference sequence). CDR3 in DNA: TGTGCCAGCAGCCCATCTCGGCAGGGGGCCTACAATGAGCAGTTCTTC. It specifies CASSPSRQGAYNEQFF.

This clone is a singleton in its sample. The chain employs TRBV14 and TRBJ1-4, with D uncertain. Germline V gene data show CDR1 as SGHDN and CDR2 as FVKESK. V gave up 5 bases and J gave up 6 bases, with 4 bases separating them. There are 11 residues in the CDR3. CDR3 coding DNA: TGTGCCAGCAGCGCGGATGAAAAACTGTTTTTT. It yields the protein CASSADEKLFF.

The CDR3 DNA reads as TGTGCCAGCTCACTCAGGGTAAGGTACGAGCAGTACTTC. This encodes CASSLRVRYEQYF. V and J are TRBV18 and TRBJ2-7; D is perhaps TRBD1 (5 bases). From germline, CDR1 is KGHSH and CDR2 LQKENI. There are 13 residues in the CDR3. V was cut by 4 bases and J by 4 bases, with 11 bases left in between.

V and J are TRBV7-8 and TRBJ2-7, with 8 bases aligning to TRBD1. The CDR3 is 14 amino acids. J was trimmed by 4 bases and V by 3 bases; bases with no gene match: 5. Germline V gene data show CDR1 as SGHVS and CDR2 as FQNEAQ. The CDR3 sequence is CASSFRQGHYEQYF. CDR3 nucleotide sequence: TGTGCCAGCAGCTTTAGACAGGGGCATTACGAGCAGTACTTC.

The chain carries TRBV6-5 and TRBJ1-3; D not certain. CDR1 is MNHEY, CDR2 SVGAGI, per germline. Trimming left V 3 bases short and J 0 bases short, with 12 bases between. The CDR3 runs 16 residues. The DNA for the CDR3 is TGTGCCAGCAGTTATATAAGGAGCGACTCTGGAAACACCATATATTTT. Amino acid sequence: CASSYIRSDSGNTIYF.

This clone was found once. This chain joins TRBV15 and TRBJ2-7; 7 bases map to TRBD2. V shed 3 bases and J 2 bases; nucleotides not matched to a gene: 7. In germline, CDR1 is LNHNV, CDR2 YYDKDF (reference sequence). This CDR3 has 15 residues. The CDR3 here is CATSRRGGPAYEQYF. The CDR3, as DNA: TGTGCCACCAGCAGGCGGGGAGGGCCAGCCTACGAGCAGTACTTC.

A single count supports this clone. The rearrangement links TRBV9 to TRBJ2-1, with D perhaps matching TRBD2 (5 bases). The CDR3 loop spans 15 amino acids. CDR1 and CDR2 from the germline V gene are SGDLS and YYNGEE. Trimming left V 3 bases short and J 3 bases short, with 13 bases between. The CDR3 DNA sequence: TGTGCCAGCAGCGAGGAGCACCGGGACTACAATGAGCAGTTCTTC. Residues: CASSEEHRDYNEQFF.

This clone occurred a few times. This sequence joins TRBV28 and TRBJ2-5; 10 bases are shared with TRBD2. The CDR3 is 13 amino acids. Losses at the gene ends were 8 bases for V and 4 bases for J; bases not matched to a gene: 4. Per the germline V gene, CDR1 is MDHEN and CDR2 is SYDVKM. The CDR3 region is CASLAGARETQYF. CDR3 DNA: TGTGCCAGCCTAGCGGGGGCGAGAGAGACCCAGTACTTC.

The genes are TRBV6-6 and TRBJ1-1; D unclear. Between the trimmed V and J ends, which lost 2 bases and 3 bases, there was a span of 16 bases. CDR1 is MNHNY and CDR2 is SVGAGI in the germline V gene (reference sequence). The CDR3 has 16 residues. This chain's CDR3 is CASSYVVREKYTEAFF. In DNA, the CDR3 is TGTGCCAGCAGTTACGTGGTCCGCGAAAAATACACTGAAGCTTTCTTT.

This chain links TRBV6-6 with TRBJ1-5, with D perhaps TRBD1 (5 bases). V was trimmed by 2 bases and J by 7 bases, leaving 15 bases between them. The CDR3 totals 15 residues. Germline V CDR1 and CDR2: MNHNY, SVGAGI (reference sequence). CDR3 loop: CASSYPQGGGQPQHF. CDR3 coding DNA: TGTGCCAGCAGTTACCCTCAGGGAGGTGGCCAGCCCCAGCATTTT.